This TCR beta chain is drawn from a study of T cells after yellow fever vaccination (dated by TCRdb to the late 2010s). Background for the entire study: The SMART-Seq v4 Ultra Low Input RNA kit was used to prepare libraries from fractions with low cell numbers. Two healthy male donors made up the cohort, one aged 18 to 29 years and the other aged 30 to 40 years. Blood was drawn at multiple timepoints before and after primary and secondary immunization, with bulk PBMC replicates and cell subsets isolated. To track T-cell clones before and after primary and booster YFV17D yellow fever vaccination, bulk TCR alpha and beta repertoires were sequenced longitudinally. Beyond this particular receptor, the publication reports: Most clones expanded after primary vaccination (roughly 96% of CD4 and roughly 90% of CD8) were re-detected after the booster, suggesting that broad memory maintenance occurred. A small share of clonotypes occurred in both CD4 and CD8 compartments, likely arising from convergent recombination. FACS-sorted repertoires could contain abundant contaminating clonotypes from the bulk population, so computational filtering was required. Compared with the primary T-cell response, the secondary T-cell response was weaker but faster, peaking on day 5 rather than day 15. Because only a couple of donors were included in the study, the extent to which the findings can be generalized is limited.

Sequencing used an Illumina NovaSeq 6000. TCR cDNA was synthesized by 5'RACE template switching, which introduced a universal primer site and unique molecular identifiers. cDNA synthesis was primed from both the TCR alpha and TCR beta constant segments. Library amplification used two PCR steps, and the second PCR step added sample barcodes and sequencing adapters. Sequencing of libraries was done on Illumina HiSeq 2500 (2x100 bp) or NovaSeq (2x150 bp). Per the original workflow: Reads were demultiplexed and collapsed into UMI consensus sequences with MIGEC, and V(D)J alignment was performed with MiXCR. Using edgeR on replicate PBMC samples, clonotypes were called vaccine-responding if FDR was below 0.01 and the log2 fold change was above 5 up to day 15. CD4 or CD8 identity was assigned to each bulk clonotype according to whether the clonotype was present at higher abundance in the sequenced CD4 repertoire or the sequenced CD8 repertoire. TCRdb reprocessed the public reads (quality trimming at Q25 with fastp, clone calling with MiXCR) and kept in-frame beta chains. Every entry covers one CDR3 protein and lists the most common genes and DNA from its rows. The V and J calls and clone size are TCRdb's, not the authors'. The sample includes some 420,000 distinct CDR3 sequences, with roughly a sixth observed a single time. The ten largest clones represent about 18% of the sample.

According to the study, the label for this sample's treatment or condition signals: live attenuated yellow fever vaccine strain. At each blood-draw timepoint, two biological replicates of bulk PBMCs were collected. PBMCs were isolated from peripheral blood using a standard Ficoll-Paque protocol. TriZol was used to extract RNA from bulk PBMCs, CD4 and CD8 fractions, and dextramer-positive and dextramer-negative fractions. About this clonotype itself: The target of this receptor is not known. Qualities for individual bases were not recorded, and no much larger clone is one base off.

The source is a young man who received the YFV17D yellow fever vaccine. This specimen was PBMCs, taken before the yellow fever booster vaccination.

CDR3 protein: CASSDVPREQYV. The DNA sequence follows: TGTGCCAGCAGTGACGTTCCTAGAGAGCAGTACGTC. Recombination connected TRBV6-1 to TRBJ2-7; the D gene assignment is ambiguous. CDR1 and CDR2 are drawn from the germline V gene: MNHNS, SASEGT. The trim is 3 bases for V and 7 bases for J, with a gap of 10 bases between the germline ends. The CDR3 contains 12 residues, cysteine and valine counted. Only the CDR3 part of the read is kept: 36 bases, read in frame from the first base.